The 13 T cell receptor beta chains presented below share a single source sample, sequenced in a study of vaccination and CD4 T cells after COVID-19. These TCRs' antigens remain unknown. The assay that was used to sequence DNA from cultured CD4+ T cells was the Oncomine TCR Beta short-read assay. TCRdb reanalysed the PCR reads using MiXCR and keeps one entry per CDR3 protein. The sample includes over 6,000 distinct CDR3 sequences, 75% to 85% of them seen just once. The sample's treatment: approximately 11-day PBMC culture with coronavirus spike peptide pools or control peptides (ViraFEST assay). Sequencing was carried out using CD4+ T cells from blood, cultured in vitro. The receptor set was obtained from a human donor who had recovered from COVID-19.

The rearrangement links TRBV6-1 to TRBJ1-1; D is undetermined. V lost 5 bases and J 1 base, leaving 8 bases between the germline ends. This CDR3 region has 13 residues. Germline V gene lookup returns CDR1 MNHNS and CDR2 SASEGT. The CDR3: CASSNDGNTEAFF. The DNA of the CDR3 is TGTGCCAGCAGTAACGACGGGAACACTGAAGCTTTCTTT.

The gene calls are TRBV20-1 and TRBJ1-2; TRBD1 matches 7 bases. J gave up 6 bases and V 3 bases, and 7 bases lay outside the gene matches. Germline assignment: CDR1 DFQATT and CDR2 SNEGSKA (reference sequence). CDR3 length equals 13 residues. CDR3 DNA sequence: TGCAGTGCTAGCGCCGGGACAGATAATGGCTACACCTTC. This sequence encodes CSASAGTDNGYTF.

This clonotype appeared once. The chain combines TRBV28 with TRBJ1-2; 8 bases line up with TRBD1. The V gene end was trimmed by 6 bases and the J gene end by 1 base; junction bases not matched to a gene: 13. The germline gives CDR1 MDHEN, CDR2 SYDVKM. The CDR3 covers 17 residues. CDR3 sequence: CASRDAGTGSINYGYTF. CDR3 nucleotides: TGTGCCAGCAGAGATGCCGGGACAGGAAGCATTAACTATGGCTACACCTTC.

This chain joins TRBV20-1 and TRBJ2-4; D not certain. V was pared by 2 bases and J by 4 bases, with 12 bases between. Germline V gives CDR1 DFQATT, CDR2 SNEGSKA (reference sequence). CDR3 length: 14 amino acids. CDR3: CSARKDTAKNIQYF. CDR3 sequence (DNA): TGCAGTGCTAGAAAGGATACTGCTAAAAACATTCAGTACTTC.

The rearrangement uses TRBV7-2 and TRBJ1-4; no definite D call. V was trimmed by 2 bases and J by 4 bases, leaving 5 bases between them. Germline V gene lookup returns CDR1 SGHTA and CDR2 FQGNSA. This CDR3 comprises 13 residues. CDR3 sequence (DNA): TGTGCCAGCAGCTTATGGGGTAATGAAAAACTGTTTTTT. It yields the protein CASSLWGNEKLFF.

The V and J genes are TRBV24-1 and TRBJ2-1; 10 bases are a match to TRBD1. Per germline, CDR1 KGHDR and CDR2 SFDVKD. This CDR3 is built from 16 residues. Trimming at V came to 4 bases and at J to 6 bases, leaving 8 bases not matched to a gene. The CDR3 sequence: CATSETRTGGGNEQFF. The DNA for the CDR3 is TGTGCCACCAGTGAAACCCGGACAGGGGGGGGCAATGAGCAGTTCTTC.

The CDR3 DNA is TGTGCCAGCAGCTTAGGCCCCGGAAACACCATATATTTT. Translating it yields CASSLGPGNTIYF. This chain connects TRBV7-2 to TRBJ1-3; no clear D gene. Trimming left V 1 base short and J 4 bases short, with 5 bases between. Germline V gives CDR1 SGHTA, CDR2 FQGNSA. The CDR3 extends over 13 amino acids.

This clonotype was recorded a few times. The rearrangement joins TRBV19 to TRBJ1-1, with D possibly TRBD1 on 5 matching bases. CDR3 length equals 15 residues. The V gene lost 4 bases and the J gene lost 6 bases, with 18 bases spanning the gap. Germline CDR1 reads LNHDA; CDR2 reads SQIVND (reference sequence). CDR3 bases: TGTGCCAGTAGTAAAATGGGGCACGGGAGCCCTGAAGCTTTCTTT. It specifies CASSKMGHGSPEAFF.

The V gene is TRBV20-1, the J gene TRBJ2-5; TRBD2 matches 11 bases. Germline V CDR1 and CDR2: DFQATT, SNEGSKA (reference sequence). This CDR3 spans 17 amino acids. The V segment lost 5 bases and the J segment 4 bases; nucleotides outside the gene matches: 15. The CDR3 DNA reads TGCAGTGCTCGCGGGACTAGCGGAAAGACCGGGGGAGAGACCCAGTACTTC. Translating gives CSARGTSGKTGGETQYF.

This clonotype was recorded a few times. This chain uses TRBV27 with TRBJ2-2, with no clear D. Germline V gene lookup returns CDR1 MNHEY and CDR2 SMNVEV (reference sequence). Trimming took 5 bases from V and 12 from J, leaving 16 bases between them. The CDR3 is 13 amino acids. The CDR3 DNA follows: TGTGCCAGCAGTAGCACCCGGACGGTTCAGCTGTTTTTT. Protein sequence: CASSSTRTVQLFF.

The chain uses TRBV27 and TRBJ1-5, with TRBD1 identical over 12 bases. The germline gives CDR1 MNHEY, CDR2 SMNVEV (reference sequence). Trimming removed 5 bases from V and 11 bases from J; junction bases left unmatched: 16. The CDR3 loop spans 17 amino acids. CDR3 sequence: CASSPEGQGAGREAQHF. The DNA of the CDR3 is TGTGCCAGCAGTCCCGAGGGACAGGGGGCCGGCAGGGAAGCCCAGCATTTT.

This sequence joins TRBV7-2 and TRBJ2-5; 10 bases match TRBD1. The CDR3 sequence is 16 residues long. V shed 1 base and J 3 bases; nucleotides not matched to a gene: 5. CDR1 is SGHTA and CDR2 is FQGNSA in the germline V gene. The CDR3, as DNA: TGTGCCAGCAGCTTAGTGGGACAGGGGTCGAAAGAGACCCAGTACTTC. This translates into CASSLVGQGSKETQYF.

This chain uses TRBV18 with TRBJ2-7, with D possibly matching TRBD1 (7 bases). V was shortened by 1 base and J by 5 bases, with 15 bases between the two germline ends. The CDR3 has 15 amino acids. Germline V gives CDR1 KGHSH, CDR2 LQKENI. The CDR3 DNA is TGTGCCAGCTCACCACACCGGACAGGCGGGGACGAGCAGTACTTC. Translated, it gives CASSPHRTGGDEQYF.